This T cell receptor (beta chain) was recovered during a study of shared clonotypes between healthy human individuals. Study-wide background: There were three CD4 naive, three CD4 memory, two CD8 naive and one CD8 memory plates per donor.

Terminally differentiated effector memory CD45RA+ cells were excluded by CCR7 positive selection of CD45RO-negative cells. This clone was counted only a few times. Sorted-subset replicate PCRs used approximately 200 ng of genomic DNA. This amount corresponded to about 30,000 T cell genomes. Authors' data handling: Filtering differed, since immunoSEQ gave only junction sequences and no quality scores. The table came from immunoSEQ multiplex PCR; TCRdb's copy has only in-frame clones and leaves some out. D and trimming were read from the DNA, whereas the V and J calls and clone size are those reported in that table. The sample includes some 2.1 million clones, 85% to 95% of them seen just once. This CDR3 region has 14 residues. Per germline, CDR1 SGHKS and CDR2 YYEKEE (reference sequence). Trimming shortened V by 0 bases and J by 5 bases, and 12 bases separated the two germline ends.

Input material: naive CD8+ T cells from PBMCs. The chain uses TRBV5-5 and TRBJ2-7; D gene unclear. This TCR came from a man younger than 35 in good health. Some clones in this sample may be carry-over from other donors' samples. The CDR3 region is CASSLALRWDEQYF. CDR3 coding DNA: TGTGCCAGCAGCTTGGCCCTCAGGTGGGACGAGCAGTACTTC.